This TCR beta chain derives from a study of shared T cell receptors in the human thymus. Data came from immunoSEQ multiplex PCR; TCRdb stores just in-frame clones and leaves some out. The sample holds hundreds of thousands of clones; more than 70% are singletons and the top ten take 0.0094%. Germline V gives CDR1 SGHAT, CDR2 FQNNGV. V lost 5 bases to trimming and J lost 0 bases, with 24 bases between them. The CDR3 consists of 19 residues. A further study also used this sample, focusing on human thymus T cells. From that report: Donation came from healthy Finnish infants having corrective surgery for congenital heart defects. Resections were taken during corrective heart surgery, and the thymus tissue came from these. Unrelated individuals were reported by related research to share highly overlapping thymic repertoires.

The chain uses TRBV11-2 and TRBJ2-3; D gene ambiguous. Sequences were obtained from thymocytes. The sequence was collected from a boy less than two years old with a congenital heart defect. The CDR3 protein is CASSVAPFLKYTSTDTQYF. CDR3 DNA: TGTGCCAGCAGCGTAGCCCCTTTTTTGAAGTATACTAGCACAGATACGCAGTATTTT.